This T cell receptor (beta chain) comes out of a study of T cells in Graves' hyperthyroidism and ophthalmopathy. Ten or more counts support this clonotype. Germline assignment: CDR1 MNHNS and CDR2 SASEGT. The germline V and J ends were trimmed by 5 bases and 4 bases, with 12 bases remaining between them. The CDR3 totals 14 residues. TCR beta CDR3 regions were amplified from RNA. The HTBI primer set drove a first-round RT-PCR of the TCR CDR3. TCRdb re-derived calls from the multiplex PCR reads in MiXCR, one entry per CDR3 protein. This table has more than 300,000 distinct CDR3 sequences, about 18% appearing once.

The TCR sequence derives from a young woman with Graves' hyperthyroidism that later progressed to Graves' ophthalmopathy. The rearrangement uses TRBV6-1 and TRBJ2-1; D unresolved. Sequencing input: blood. CDR3 in amino acids: CASSYRQEYNEQFF. The CDR3 DNA follows: TGTGCCAGCAGTTATCGGCAGGAATACAATGAGCAGTTCTTC.